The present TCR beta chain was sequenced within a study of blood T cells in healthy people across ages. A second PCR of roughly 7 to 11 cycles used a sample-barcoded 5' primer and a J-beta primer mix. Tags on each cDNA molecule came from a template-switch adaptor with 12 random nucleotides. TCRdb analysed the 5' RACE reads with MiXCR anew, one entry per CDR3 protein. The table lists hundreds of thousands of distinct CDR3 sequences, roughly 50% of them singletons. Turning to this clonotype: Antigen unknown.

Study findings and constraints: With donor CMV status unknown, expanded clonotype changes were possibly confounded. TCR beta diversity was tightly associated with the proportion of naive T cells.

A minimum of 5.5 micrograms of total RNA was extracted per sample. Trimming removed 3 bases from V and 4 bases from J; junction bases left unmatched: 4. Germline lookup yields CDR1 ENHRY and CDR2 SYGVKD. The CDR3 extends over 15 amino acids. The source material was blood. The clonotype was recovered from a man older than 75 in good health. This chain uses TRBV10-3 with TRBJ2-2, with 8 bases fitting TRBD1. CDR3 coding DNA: TGTGCCATCAGTGAACAGGGGGAGAGCACCGGGGAGCTGTTTTTT. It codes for CAISEQGESTGELFF.